This T cell receptor beta chain comes out of a study of T-cell memory formation after mild COVID-19. Study-level results: The study found contracting CD4+ clones mainly in CM and EM and contracting CD8+ clones in EMRA.

TCRdb processed the 5' RACE reads anew with MiXCR; each CDR3 protein has one entry. There are approximately 350,000 distinct CDR3 sequences in the sample; around 15% occur only once, and roughly 22% lies in the top ten. CDR1 and CDR2 (germline): MGHRA, YSYEKL. Trimming pared 1 base from V and 2 bases from J, leaving 11 bases between. CDR3 length: 16 residues. A note on this clonotype: Its antigen is currently unknown.

The TCR comes from a man between 18 and 35 years old who had mild COVID-19 (a few samples of this study predate the infection). Cell type and time point are not known. The chain links TRBV4-1 to TRBJ2-2; no clear D gene. Sequenced input: PBMCs or a T cell subset sorted from them (not recorded which). Written as DNA, the CDR3 is TGCGCCAGCAGCCAAGGTTGGGCAGGAAACACCGGGGAGCTGTTTTTT. It specifies CASSQGWAGNTGELFF.